A single sample gave rise to the 10 T cell receptor beta chains below, sequenced in a study of OX40 agonist ivuxolimab in advanced cancers. Sequencing used immunoSEQ multiplex PCR; TCRdb keeps in-frame clones, though not all of them. Altogether some 90,000 clones are present, roughly 89% being singletons, with the ten largest covering about 0.87%. This specimen consisted of CD4+ or CD8+ T cells sorted from blood, obtained in a trial of the OX40 agonist ivuxolimab. These TCRs come from an adult with an advanced solid tumor such as melanoma, head and neck, liver or kidney cancer.

This sequence joins TRBV30 and TRBJ2-7; no clear D gene. CDR3 length: 12 residues. V was cut by 4 bases and J by 5 bases, with 12 bases left in between. Germline V gives CDR1 GTSNPN, CDR2 SVGIG (reference sequence). The CDR3 here is CAWKSDRNEQYF. CDR3 coding DNA: TGTGCCTGGAAGAGCGACCGGAACGAGCAGTACTTC. The whole variable domain, filled in from reference TRBV30 and TRBJ2-7, reads SQTIHQWPATLVQPVGSPLSLECTVEGTSNPNLYWYRQAAGRGLQLLFYSVGIGQISSEVPQNLSASRPQDRQFILSSKKLLLSDSGFYLCAWKSDRNEQYFGPGTRLTVT.

The V call is TRBV7-2, the J call TRBJ1-5; D is uncertain. Trimming left V 4 bases short and J 1 base short, with 5 bases between. CDR1 and CDR2 (germline): SGHTA, FQGNSA. This CDR3 comprises 13 residues. The CDR3 DNA follows: TGTGCCAGCAGCTCCGGCAGCAATCAGCCCCAGCATTTT. Translating it yields CASSSGSNQPQHF. Together with reference TRBV7-2 and TRBJ1-5, the CDR3 gives the full variable domain: GAGVSQSPSNKVTEKGKDVELRCDPISGHTALYWYRQSLGQGLEFLIYFQGNSAPDKSGLPSDRFSAERTGGSVSTLTIQRTQQEDSAVYLCASSSGSNQPQHFGDGTRLSIL.

This chain uses TRBV28 with TRBJ2-7, with TRBD1 identical over 10 bases. CDR3 length: 17 amino acids. V was clipped by 6 bases and J by 2 bases; unmatched bases: 13. Germline V gene lookup returns CDR1 MDHEN and CDR2 SYDVKM. The CDR3 reads CASSLWGTGARPYEQYF. The CDR3 DNA sequence: TGTGCCAGCAGCCTATGGGGGACAGGGGCGCGTCCCTACGAGCAGTACTTC.

This sequence joins TRBV27 and TRBJ2-6, with no clear D. Germline V gene sequence: CDR1 MNHEY, CDR2 SMNVEV (reference sequence). This CDR3 region has 13 residues. The V gene lost 10 bases and the J gene lost 2 bases, with 9 bases spanning the gap. CDR3 nucleotides: TGTGCCACCAAGCTAGCTGGGGCCAACGTCCTGACTTTC. As protein: CATKLAGANVLTF.

This chain links TRBV7-2 with TRBJ2-1; D unclear. CDR3 length: 14 amino acids. Germline CDR1 reads SGHTA; CDR2 reads FQGNSA. V was clipped by 5 bases and J by 10 bases, with 18 bases between them. The CDR3 sequence: CASSLRLGTSEQFF. CDR3 coding DNA: TGTGCCAGCAGCCTACGACTGGGTACGAGCGAGCAGTTCTTC.

V usage is TRBV27 and J usage is TRBJ2-6; D not resolved. Germline values: CDR1 MNHEY, CDR2 SMNVEV (reference sequence). This CDR3 contains 13 residues. Trimming left V 6 bases short and J 2 bases short, with 5 bases between. This CDR3 is CASSQTGANVLTF. The CDR3 DNA reads TGTGCCAGCAGCCAAACTGGGGCCAACGTCCTGACTTTC.

In the case of this clone: Other DNA variants within this sample encode the same CDR3. DNA of the CDR3: TGTGCCAGCTCACCCCGAGGGGCTAACTATGGCTACACCTTC. Translating gives CASSPRGANYGYTF. The chain employs TRBV18 and TRBJ1-2, with a weak D call TRBD1 (5 bases). CDR1 is KGHSH and CDR2 is LQKENI in the germline V gene. Trimming cost V 3 bases and J 0 bases, with 8 bases left between them. The CDR3 extends over 14 amino acids.

The rearrangement uses TRBV2 and TRBJ2-3; possibly TRBD2 for D (6 bases). The V end was cut by 7 bases, the J end by 3 bases, with 14 bases between. CDR1 is SNHLY, CDR2 FYNNEI, per germline. The CDR3 consists of 14 residues. CDR3 DNA: TGTGCCAGCAATCGGGTTAGCGGTACAGATACGCAGTATTTT. Residues: CASNRVSGTDTQYF.

This clone appeared a single time. The gene calls are TRBV6-6 and TRBJ1-5, with 7 nucleotides matching TRBD1. The CDR3 sequence is 14 residues long. CDR1 is MNHNY and CDR2 is SVGAGI in the germline V gene (reference sequence). Trimming removed 2 bases from V and 3 bases from J; junction bases left unmatched: 1. CDR3 sequence: CASSYDRDNQPQHF. The CDR3 DNA reads TGTGCCAGCAGTTACGACAGGGACAATCAGCCCCAGCATTTT.

The rearrangement uses TRBV4-1 and TRBJ2-7, with 10 bases that match TRBD2. V dropped 3 bases and J dropped 3; count of bases not matched to a gene: 11. In germline, CDR1 is MGHRA, CDR2 YSYEKL. This CDR3 has 17 residues. CDR3 bases: TGCGCCAGCAGCCAGCTAGCGGGAGTAATTACCAGCTACGAGCAGTACTTC. Protein: CASSQLAGVITSYEQYF.